This is a list of T cell receptor beta chains from one sample in a study of CD8 T cells in ankylosing spondylitis. TCRdb re-called the 5' RACE reads through MiXCR, storing one row per CDR3 protein. The sample contains just under 550,000 distinct CDR3 sequences, roughly 13% of which appear only once. The specimen was blood, either unsorted or a sorted T cell fraction (not recorded which). All receptors come from a male donor with ankylosing spondylitis. Each CDR3 is given with its conserved first and last residue. The order of the fields is CDR3 DNA, CDR3 protein, V gene, clone size, D gene, J gene. The D gene is left open where the match is weak. A clone size is listed for some rows: how often the clone was seen (once, few, many), or a class if it is expanded.

CDR3nt: TGCGCCAGCAGCTTGGCGGGCCCCGACTCTGGAAACACCATATATTTT; CDR3aa: CASSLAGPDSGNTIYF; v_gene: TRBV5-1; abundance: -; d_gene: -; j_gene: TRBJ1-3
CDR3nt: TGTGCCAGCAGCCTCGGACAGGGGGGTTTCGCACCCCTCCACTTT; CDR3aa: CASSLGQGGFAPLHF; v_gene: TRBV7-6; abundance: few; d_gene: TRBD1; j_gene: TRBJ1-6
CDR3nt: TGTGCCAGCAGCCTGGACTCGGGCAATGAGCAGTTCTTC; CDR3aa: CASSLDSGNEQFF; v_gene: TRBV6-1; abundance: few; d_gene: -; j_gene: TRBJ2-1
CDR3nt: TGTGCCATACAGCTAGCGGAGAAGGCGAGTGAGCAGTTCTTC; CDR3aa: CAIQLAEKASEQFF; v_gene: TRBV2; abundance: -; d_gene: TRBD2; j_gene: TRBJ2-1
CDR3nt: TGTGCCAGCAGCTTAACGCAGGCGTATCCTGGAAACACCATATATTTT; CDR3aa: CASSLTQAYPGNTIYF; v_gene: TRBV7-9; abundance: -; d_gene: -; j_gene: TRBJ1-3
CDR3nt: TGTGCCAGCAGCCAATCTTTCACTGAAGCTTTCTTT; CDR3aa: CASSQSFTEAFF; v_gene: TRBV3-1; abundance: -; d_gene: -; j_gene: TRBJ1-1
CDR3nt: TGTGCCAGCAGCCTAGGACGGGGAGAACTCGAAAAACTGTTTTTT; CDR3aa: CASSLGRGELEKLFF; v_gene: TRBV5-5; abundance: few; d_gene: -; j_gene: TRBJ1-4
CDR3nt: TGTGCCACCAGCCCCCAGAGGTACAGATCTTTTTACAATGAGCAGTTCTTC; CDR3aa: CATSPQRYRSFYNEQFF; v_gene: TRBV15; abundance: -; d_gene: -; j_gene: TRBJ2-1
CDR3nt: TGTGCCAGCAGTTTAGCGTCCAGGGCCAATGAGCAGTTCTTC; CDR3aa: CASSLASRANEQFF; v_gene: TRBV12-3/TRBV12-4; abundance: many; d_gene: -; j_gene: TRBJ2-1
CDR3nt: TGCGCCAGCAGCTTTGGAAGCACAGATACGCAGTATTTT; CDR3aa: CASSFGSTDTQYF; v_gene: TRBV5-1; abundance: many; d_gene: -; j_gene: TRBJ2-3
CDR3nt: TGTGCCAGCAGCCCCTTCACCGAGACCCAGTACTTC; CDR3aa: CASSPFTETQYF; v_gene: TRBV5-6; abundance: -; d_gene: -; j_gene: TRBJ2-5
CDR3nt: TGTGCCAGCAGCGGCAGGGGGCACGAGACCCAGTACTTC; CDR3aa: CASSGRGHETQYF; v_gene: TRBV9; abundance: few; d_gene: TRBD1; j_gene: TRBJ2-5
CDR3nt: TGTGCCAGCAGCCCCCTAGAAGCGCAAGGGTTGGCCCAGTACTTC; CDR3aa: CASSPLEAQGLAQYF; v_gene: TRBV4-2; abundance: -; d_gene: -; j_gene: TRBJ2-5
CDR3nt: TGTGCCAGCAGCCTTACCGGACAGGGTCTTCGTTCACCCCTCCACTTT; CDR3aa: CASSLTGQGLRSPLHF; v_gene: TRBV28; abundance: few; d_gene: TRBD1; j_gene: TRBJ1-6
CDR3nt: TGTGCCAGCAGCCCTAGCGTCGGTAGCGGCCCCTACGAGCAGTACTTC; CDR3aa: CASSPSVGSGPYEQYF; v_gene: TRBV7-9; abundance: -; d_gene: -; j_gene: TRBJ2-7
CDR3nt: TGCAGCGTTGCATCAGGGTTCGGAAACACCATATATTTT; CDR3aa: CSVASGFGNTIYF; v_gene: TRBV29-1; abundance: many; d_gene: -; j_gene: TRBJ1-3
CDR3nt: TGTGCCAGCAGTCCGGGGACTAGCGGGATGAGCTCCTACAATGAGCAGTTCTTC; CDR3aa: CASSPGTSGMSSYNEQFF; v_gene: TRBV27; abundance: -; d_gene: TRBD2; j_gene: TRBJ2-1
CDR3nt: TGTGCCAGCAGAACCGGGACTCCCAATGAGCAGTTCTTC; CDR3aa: CASRTGTPNEQFF; v_gene: TRBV6-1; abundance: -; d_gene: -; j_gene: TRBJ2-1
CDR3nt: TGCAGTGCTAGAGCGGGAGTACGTGAGCAGTTCTTC; CDR3aa: CSARAGVREQFF; v_gene: TRBV20-1; abundance: few; d_gene: -; j_gene: TRBJ2-1
CDR3nt: TGTGCATATGGACTAGCGGAGACCCAGTACTTC; CDR3aa: CAYGLAETQYF; v_gene: TRBV30; abundance: -; d_gene: TRBD2; j_gene: TRBJ2-5
CDR3nt: TGTGCCAGCAGCTACCGCGACAGGGCCAACTCCTACAATGAGCAGTTCTTC; CDR3aa: CASSYRDRANSYNEQFF; v_gene: TRBV7-8; abundance: -; d_gene: TRBD1; j_gene: TRBJ2-1
CDR3nt: TGTGCCAGCAGTCGAAAGGGAGGTGGGGAAGCTTTCTTT; CDR3aa: CASSRKGGGEAFF; v_gene: TRBV12-3/TRBV12-4; abundance: few; d_gene: -; j_gene: TRBJ1-1
CDR3nt: TGCAGTGCGGGTTTGCGGAGAACTAGCACAGATACGCAGTATTTT; CDR3aa: CSAGLRRTSTDTQYF; v_gene: TRBV20-1; abundance: -; d_gene: -; j_gene: TRBJ2-3
CDR3nt: TGTGCCAGCAGCTTGAGGGTAGGGTGGGGGAACAATGAGCAGTTCTTC; CDR3aa: CASSLRVGWGNNEQFF; v_gene: TRBV5-6; abundance: -; d_gene: -; j_gene: TRBJ2-1
CDR3nt: TGCAGCGTTGATGGTAGCGGGAACACCGGGGAGCTGTTTTTT; CDR3aa: CSVDGSGNTGELFF; v_gene: TRBV29-1; abundance: many; d_gene: -; j_gene: TRBJ2-2
CDR3nt: TGCGCCAGCAGCTTCGGACAGGGGGTGGAGATGATGTACTTC; CDR3aa: CASSFGQGVEMMYF; v_gene: TRBV5-1; abundance: -; d_gene: TRBD1; j_gene: TRBJ2-7
CDR3nt: TGCAGTGCCGCCCAGGACAGGTTATATCAGCCCCAGCATTTT; CDR3aa: CSAAQDRLYQPQHF; v_gene: TRBV20-1; abundance: -; d_gene: TRBD1; j_gene: TRBJ1-5
CDR3nt: TGTGCCAGCAGCTTAGCCCCGGGACAAGTCCCCGGGGAGCTGTTTTTT; CDR3aa: CASSLAPGQVPGELFF; v_gene: TRBV7-2; abundance: few; d_gene: -; j_gene: TRBJ2-2
CDR3nt: TGTGCCAGTTCCACGGACCGCTATGGCTACACCTTC; CDR3aa: CASSTDRYGYTF; v_gene: TRBV19; abundance: -; d_gene: -; j_gene: TRBJ1-2
CDR3nt: TGTGCCAGCAGCCAGGGGAGATATCAGCCCCAGCATTTT; CDR3aa: CASSQGRYQPQHF; v_gene: TRBV3-1; abundance: few; d_gene: -; j_gene: TRBJ1-5
CDR3nt: TGTGCCAGCAACGGAGATTTGTCCTACAATGAGCAGTTCTTC; CDR3aa: CASNGDLSYNEQFF; v_gene: TRBV2; abundance: few; d_gene: -; j_gene: TRBJ2-1
CDR3nt: TGTGCCAGCAGCCCCGGAGAGCAGTTCTTC; CDR3aa: CASSPGEQFF; v_gene: TRBV7-9; abundance: few; d_gene: -; j_gene: TRBJ2-1
CDR3nt: TGCAGTGCTTCGGGACAGAAGCGGCAAGAGACCCAGTACTTC; CDR3aa: CSASGQKRQETQYF; v_gene: TRBV20-1; abundance: few; d_gene: TRBD1; j_gene: TRBJ2-5
CDR3nt: TGCAGTGCTAGAGATCGGTTCCAGGGGGCTACAGATACGCAGTATTTT; CDR3aa: CSARDRFQGATDTQYF; v_gene: TRBV20-1; abundance: few; d_gene: TRBD1; j_gene: TRBJ2-3
CDR3nt: TGCAGTGCCCCGGTCGTCGGGACAAGCACAGATACGCAGTATTTT; CDR3aa: CSAPVVGTSTDTQYF; v_gene: TRBV20-1; abundance: -; d_gene: -; j_gene: TRBJ2-3
CDR3nt: TGTGCCAGTAGTACACGGACCCCATATAGATTGAATGAGCAGTTCTTC; CDR3aa: CASSTRTPYRLNEQFF; v_gene: TRBV19; abundance: few; d_gene: -; j_gene: TRBJ2-1
CDR3nt: TGTGCCAGCAGCCCAGGGACCAGCAGCTATGGCTACACCTTC; CDR3aa: CASSPGTSSYGYTF; v_gene: TRBV3-1; abundance: -; d_gene: -; j_gene: TRBJ1-2
CDR3nt: TGTGCCACCAGTGATCCTCGCGGGAGGGGCGGCACAGATACGCAGTATTTT; CDR3aa: CATSDPRGRGGTDTQYF; v_gene: TRBV24-1; abundance: many; d_gene: TRBD2; j_gene: TRBJ2-3
CDR3nt: TGTGCCAGCAGCGCGGGGGTAACCTACTCCTACGAGCAGTACTTC; CDR3aa: CASSAGVTYSYEQYF; v_gene: TRBV7-9; abundance: -; d_gene: TRBD2; j_gene: TRBJ2-7
CDR3nt: TGCGCCAGCAGCTCCCAACCGCCGGGACAAAAGGGAGAGACCCAGTACTTC; CDR3aa: CASSSQPPGQKGETQYF; v_gene: TRBV5-1; abundance: many; d_gene: -; j_gene: TRBJ2-5
CDR3nt: TGCAGCGTTGAAGAACCTAACAGGGGGCGGAGGACTGAAGCTTTCTTT; CDR3aa: CSVEEPNRGRRTEAFF; v_gene: TRBV29-1; abundance: many; d_gene: TRBD1; j_gene: TRBJ1-1
CDR3nt: TGTGCTAGTGGTTTAGGACGGACCTCCTATGGCTACACCTTC; CDR3aa: CASGLGRTSYGYTF; v_gene: TRBV12-5; abundance: few; d_gene: -; j_gene: TRBJ1-2
CDR3nt: TGTGCCACCAGTGATTTGGCCTCTCCCGGTCAGCCCCAGCATTTT; CDR3aa: CATSDLASPGQPQHF; v_gene: TRBV24-1; abundance: -; d_gene: -; j_gene: TRBJ1-5
CDR3nt: TGTGCCAGCAGTCTAGATCCTATTATCTACGAGCAGTACTTC; CDR3aa: CASSLDPIIYEQYF; v_gene: TRBV27; abundance: few; d_gene: -; j_gene: TRBJ2-7
CDR3nt: TGCAGTGCTAGAGAGACAGGGAGGAGCACTGAAGCTTTCTTT; CDR3aa: CSARETGRSTEAFF; v_gene: TRBV20-1; abundance: many; d_gene: TRBD1; j_gene: TRBJ1-1
CDR3nt: TGTGCCAGCAGCCGGTTTTCCTTAGGGGTCACAGATACGCAGTATTTT; CDR3aa: CASSRFSLGVTDTQYF; v_gene: TRBV12-3/TRBV12-4; abundance: many; d_gene: -; j_gene: TRBJ2-3
CDR3nt: TGTGCCAGCAGCAGGCTAGCCGGGAGTTCGTATGAGCAGTTCTTC; CDR3aa: CASSRLAGSSYEQFF; v_gene: TRBV7-2; abundance: few; d_gene: -; j_gene: TRBJ2-1
CDR3nt: TGTGCCAGCAGCTCCGGGACATCAGAAACACTAGCCAAAAACATTCAGTACTTC; CDR3aa: CASSSGTSETLAKNIQYF; v_gene: TRBV7-8; abundance: many; d_gene: -; j_gene: TRBJ2-4
CDR3nt: TGTGCCAGCTCACCAGGTCCGAGTCGGCCGAATCAGCCCCAGCATTTT; CDR3aa: CASSPGPSRPNQPQHF; v_gene: TRBV18; abundance: -; d_gene: -; j_gene: TRBJ1-5
CDR3nt: TGTGCCAGTAACTCCGTCACTATGAACACTGAAGCTTTCTTT; CDR3aa: CASNSVTMNTEAFF; v_gene: TRBV19; abundance: few; d_gene: -; j_gene: TRBJ1-1
CDR3nt: TGTGCCAGCAGTGAGGGGGACTACCTAGATACGCAGTATTTT; CDR3aa: CASSEGDYLDTQYF; v_gene: TRBV6-1; abundance: few; d_gene: TRBD2; j_gene: TRBJ2-3
CDR3nt: TGTGCCAGCTCGGAGGTCAATGAGCAGTTCTTC; CDR3aa: CASSEVNEQFF; v_gene: TRBV18; abundance: few; d_gene: -; j_gene: TRBJ2-1
CDR3nt: TGTGCCAGCAGCTTTAAGAGGAAGAGCTCCTACAATGAGCAGTTCTTC; CDR3aa: CASSFKRKSSYNEQFF; v_gene: TRBV21-1; abundance: -; d_gene: -; j_gene: TRBJ2-1